The entry below describes one TCR beta chain. As yet, its antigen is unknown. The entry originates in a study of PD-1 blockade in classical Hodgkin lymphoma. Generated by immunoSEQ multiplex PCR, the TCRdb table keeps only in-frame clones and is missing some. The sample lists fewer than 35,000 clones; 80% to 95% were seen once. Study-level points and caveats: Baseline TCR diversity was reportedly lower in newly diagnosed patients than in healthy donors. It was reported as lower still in relapsed/refractory patients. Complete responders started with a diversity level that resembled newly diagnosed patients at baseline. What drove the repertoire differences, possibly disease activity or prior therapy, has not been defined.

CDR3 size: 18 residues. Germline CDR1 SGHTA, CDR2 FQGNSA. The ends were cut back, 0 bases at V and 0 bases at J, with 15 bases in the middle. Noted time point: cycle 4 day 1 (C4D1), after five to seven weeks of nivolumab. The patients all showed relapse after autologous stem cell transplantation, while their brentuximab vedotin exposure varied. Using magnetic negative selection, the CD4+ T cells were separated out of thawed PBMCs. Sample: CD4+ T cells from blood, taken before the fourth cycle of nivolumab. The origin of this receptor is a human donor with classical Hodgkin lymphoma. The chain joins TRBV7-2 to TRBJ2-4, with D tentatively TRBD1 (5 bases). The CDR3 DNA follows: TGTGCCAGCAGCTTAGCGCTCCCAGGGCCACTAGCCAAAAACATTCAGTACTTC. Encoded protein: CASSLALPGPLAKNIQYF. Looking up the rest from reference TRBV7-2 and TRBJ2-4 gives the full variable domain: GAGVSQSPSNKVTEKGKDVELRCDPISGHTALYWYRQSLGQGLEFLIYFQGNSAPDKSGLPSDRFSAERTGGSVSTLTIQRTQQEDSAVYLCASSLALPGPLAKNIQYFGAGTRLSVL.